These 2 T cell receptor beta chains were sequenced from one sample in a study of blood T cell repertoires in COVID-19 (dated by TCRdb to the early 2020s). Library creation used the immunoSEQ multiplex PCR assay. This immuneACCESS table, as held by TCRdb, lists in-frame sequences with V and J called but not all clones. Of the missing ones, under half trace to an unresolved V gene in checked studies; the others have no known cause. The sample table shows around 280,000 clones, and more than 85% are seen once. The ten largest clones represent 1% to 1.5% of the sample. The specimen was peripheral blood. The origin of the receptors is a man aged 65 to 79 with acute or convalescent COVID-19.

This chain links TRBV24-1 with TRBJ2-1; 8 bases map to TRBD1. Germline V gene sequence: CDR1 KGHDR, CDR2 SFDVKD. CDR3 size: 13 residues. V gave up 4 bases and J gave up 8 bases; unmatched junction bases: 3. Here the CDR3 DNA reads TGTGCCACCAGTGACGTGGACAGGGATGAGCAGTTCTTC. As protein: CATSDVDRDEQFF.

The chain joins TRBV6-5 to TRBJ1-2; a possible D gene is TRBD1 (6 bases). The germline V and J ends were trimmed by 6 bases and 4 bases, with 12 bases remaining between them. Germline CDR1 reads MNHEY; CDR2 reads SVGAGI. The CDR3 is 13 amino acids. CDR3 sequence (DNA): TGTGCCAGCAGGTTGGACAGATTCTATGGCTACACCTTC. Protein product: CASRLDRFYGYTF.